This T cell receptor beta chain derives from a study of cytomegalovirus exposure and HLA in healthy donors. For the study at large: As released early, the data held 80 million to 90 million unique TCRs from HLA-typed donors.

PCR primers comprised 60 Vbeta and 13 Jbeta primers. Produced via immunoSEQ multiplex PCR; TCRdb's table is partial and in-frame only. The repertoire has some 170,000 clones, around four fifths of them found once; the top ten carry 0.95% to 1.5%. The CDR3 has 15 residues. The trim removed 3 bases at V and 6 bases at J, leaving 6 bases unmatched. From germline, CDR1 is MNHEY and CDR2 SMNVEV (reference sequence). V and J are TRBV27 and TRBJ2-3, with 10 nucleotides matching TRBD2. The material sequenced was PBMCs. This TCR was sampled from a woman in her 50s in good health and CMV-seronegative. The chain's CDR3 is CASSFSSGSLDTQYF. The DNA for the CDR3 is TGTGCCAGCAGTTTTTCTAGCGGGAGTCTTGATACGCAGTATTTT.